This TCR beta chain was recorded in a study of cytomegalovirus exposure and HLA in healthy donors. Study results and caveats: It was 150 to 200 TCR beta chains that were listed as cytomegalovirus-associated. A few CMV-associated chains were confirmed in vitro to be specific for CMV antigens.

V lost 0 bases to trimming and J lost 1 base; unmatched junction nucleotides: 9. This CDR3 spans 18 amino acids. Germline lookup yields CDR1 ENHRY and CDR2 SYGVKD. Remarks on this clone: Its antigen is undetermined.

The PCR had 60 Vbeta and 13 Jbeta primers. Profiling relied on immunoSEQ multiplex PCR, and the TCRdb table lists in-frame clones only, not all of them. The sample records 100,000 to 150,000 clones, roughly 74% being singletons. The chain combines TRBV10-3 with TRBJ2-5; 9 nucleotides line up with TRBD2. Sequencing was performed on PBMCs. The source is a woman between 45 and 60 years old in good health and CMV-seropositive. CDR3 sequence: CAISESGLAGNVQETQYF. Written as DNA, the CDR3 is TGTGCCATCAGTGAGTCGGGCCTAGCGGGGAATGTCCAAGAGACCCAGTACTTC.